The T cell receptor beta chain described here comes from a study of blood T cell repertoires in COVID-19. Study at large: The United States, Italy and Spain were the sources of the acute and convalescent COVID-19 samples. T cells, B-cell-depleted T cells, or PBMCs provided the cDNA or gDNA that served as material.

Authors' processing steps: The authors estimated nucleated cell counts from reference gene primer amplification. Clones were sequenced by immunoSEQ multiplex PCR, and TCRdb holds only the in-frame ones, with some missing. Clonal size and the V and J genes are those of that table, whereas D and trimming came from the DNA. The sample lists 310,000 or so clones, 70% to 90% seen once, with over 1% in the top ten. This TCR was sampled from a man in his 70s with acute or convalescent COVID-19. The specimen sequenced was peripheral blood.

CDR3 protein: CASSWGQSNTEAFF. For the CDR3, the DNA is TGCGCCAGCAGCTGGGGACAGTCGAACACTGAAGCTTTCTTT. V gene TRBV5-1 combines with J gene TRBJ1-1; 7 bases agree with TRBD1. Germline CDR1 SGHRS, CDR2 YFSETQ. The CDR3 sequence is 14 residues long. After removal of 3 bases from V and 1 base from J, the junction contained 3 bases not matched to a gene.